Listed below are T cell receptor beta chains from one sample, sequenced in a study of blood T cell repertoires in COVID-19. Measured with immunoSEQ multiplex PCR; TCRdb has only the in-frame clones, and not every one. The sample holds around 100,000 clones, more than 80% seen once. What was sequenced was peripheral blood. The receptor set was obtained from a human donor in a cohort sampled during active COVID-19. Both conserved end residues are part of each CDR3. A D gene is named only where the DNA matches it firmly. Part of the rows lack a size; the others show once, few, many or a class for expanded clones.

j_call v_call d_call clone_size cdr3_aa cdr3_nt
TRBJ1-5 TRBV7-2 - once CASSLTGFQPQHF TGTGCCAGCAGCCTAACAGGGTTCCAGCCCCAGCATTTT
TRBJ2-2 TRBV19 - - CASSSSRGSGGRTGELFF TGTGCCAGTAGTTCTTCCAGGGGCTCCGGAGGTCGCACCGGGGAGCTGTTTTTT
TRBJ2-3 TRBV29-1 TRBD1 - CSVVRQGRTDTQYF TGCAGCGTTGTAAGACAGGGCCGCACAGATACGCAGTATTTT
TRBJ2-5 TRBV7-9 - - CASSLGASEETQYF TGTGCCAGCAGCTTAGGGGCTAGCGAAGAGACCCAGTACTTC
TRBJ2-7 TRBV11-1 - - CASSSTGYEQYF TGTGCCAGCAGTTCAACAGGCTACGAGCAGTACTTC
TRBJ1-1 TRBV30 TRBD1 - CAWTRTGPFQAFF TGTGCCTGGACCCGGACAGGGCCCTTTCAAGCTTTCTTT
TRBJ1-1 TRBV3-1/TRBV3-2 TRBD1 - CASSQQDRGAFF TGTGCCAGCAGCCAACAGGACAGGGGGGCTTTCTTT
TRBJ1-1 TRBV18 - - CASSPSGGGRYEAFF TGTGCCAGCTCACCCTCCGGGGGGGGCCGGTATGAAGCTTTCTTT
TRBJ2-1 TRBV29-1 TRBD1 - CSVPGLGQGYNEQFF TGCAGCGTTCCCGGTTTGGGACAGGGTTACAATGAGCAGTTCTTC
TRBJ2-5 TRBV11-3 - - CASSLGRQGGETQYF TGTGCCAGCAGCTTAGGGAGACAGGGAGGAGAGACCCAGTACTTC
TRBJ1-5 TRBV19 - - CASRKTGSNQPQHF TGTGCCAGTAGGAAGACAGGTAGCAATCAGCCCCAGCATTTT
TRBJ2-2 TRBV11-1 TRBD1 - CASRVPGTGLTGELFF TGTGCCAGCAGGGTTCCCGGGACAGGGCTCACCGGGGAGCTGTTTTTT
TRBJ2-3 TRBV2 TRBD2 - CASRAGTSGGKSRGTDTQYF TGTGCCAGCAGAGCTGGGACTAGCGGGGGGAAAAGTCGAGGCACAGATACGCAGTATTTT
TRBJ1-1 TRBV6-5 - once CASSYPSGTSSEAFF TGTGCCAGCAGTTACCCCAGCGGGACTAGCTCTGAAGCTTTCTTT
TRBJ1-4 TRBV5-6 - - CASTLRTGQLNEKLFF TGTGCCAGCACCTTACGTACTGGGCAGCTGAATGAAAAACTGTTTTTT
TRBJ1-1 TRBV19 - - CASSIVGGSTEAFF TGTGCCAGTAGTATAGTAGGGGGTAGCACTGAAGCTTTCTTT
TRBJ2-1 TRBV14 TRBD2 - CASSQVTSGEQFF TGTGCCAGCAGCCAAGTAACTAGCGGCGAGCAGTTCTTC
TRBJ2-3 TRBV7-2 - - CASSVGRTRTDTQYF TGTGCCAGCAGCGTTGGGAGGACACGCACAGATACGCAGTATTTT
TRBJ1-5 TRBV2 TRBD1 - CASTRRQGDGYQPQHF TGTGCCAGTACTCGTCGCCAGGGGGATGGATACCAGCCCCAGCATTTT
TRBJ2-2 TRBV5-6 - - CASSLEQVMNTGELFF TGTGCCAGCAGCTTGGAGCAGGTTATGAACACCGGGGAGCTGTTTTTT
TRBJ1-2 TRBV30 - - CAWKSGGLDGYTF TGTGCCTGGAAATCTGGAGGGTTGGATGGCTACACCTTC
TRBJ2-2 TRBV30 TRBD2 - CARTGRGRNTGELFF TGTGCCCGGACGGGGCGGGGGAGGAACACCGGGGAGCTGTTTTTT
TRBJ1-2 TRBV11-3 TRBD1 - CASSFRTGNYGYTF TGTGCCAGCAGCTTCCGGACAGGGAACTATGGCTACACCTTC
TRBJ2-1 TRBV2 - few CASSGWAGKQFF TGTGCCAGCAGTGGGTGGGCGGGGAAGCAGTTCTTC
TRBJ1-5 TRBV6-5 - few CASRKTGGNQPQHF TGTGCCAGCAGAAAGACAGGCGGCAATCAGCCCCAGCATTTT
TRBJ1-3 TRBV15 - - CATSTRRGEGDTIYF TGTGCCACCAGCACCAGACGAGGTGAAGGGGACACCATATATTTT
TRBJ2-5 TRBV5-1 - - CASSLSRGGQETQYF TGCGCCAGCAGCTTGTCACGAGGCGGACAAGAGACCCAGTACTTC
TRBJ1-1 TRBV5-1 - - CASRGGAFDTEAFF TGCGCCAGCAGGGGGGGGGCCTTTGACACTGAAGCTTTCTTT
TRBJ1-3 TRBV7-8 - - CASSLAGRSSGNTIYF TGTGCCAGCAGCTTAGCGGGGAGGAGCTCTGGAAACACCATATATTTT
TRBJ1-2 TRBV7-6 - - CASSPSVDYGYTF TGTGCCAGCAGCCCCAGTGTCGACTATGGCTACACCTTC
TRBJ1-1 TRBV18 - - CASSPVGTPEAFF TGTGCCAGCTCACCGGTTGGCACCCCTGAAGCTTTCTTT
TRBJ1-5 TRBV19 - - CASRREDSNQPQHF TGTGCCAGTAGACGGGAGGATAGCAATCAGCCCCAGCATTTT
TRBJ1-1 TRBV3-1/TRBV3-2 - - CASSQFMNTEAFF TGTGCCAGCAGCCAATTCATGAACACTGAAGCTTTCTTT
TRBJ2-1 TRBV12-3/TRBV12-4 - - CASRLAGRGWFF TGTGCCAGCAGATTGGCGGGGAGAGGGTGGTTCTTC
TRBJ2-1 TRBV4-2 TRBD1 - CASSQGTGGMKSYNEQFF TGTGCCAGCAGCCAAGGGACAGGGGGGATGAAATCCTACAATGAGCAGTTCTTC
TRBJ2-3 TRBV5-1 - - CASASGGTDTQYF TGCGCCAGCGCCTCGGGGGGCACAGATACGCAGTATTTT
TRBJ1-5 TRBV2 - - CASRNYDSLGNQPQHF TGTGCCAGCAGGAATTACGACAGTCTGGGTAATCAGCCCCAGCATTTT
TRBJ1-4 TRBV9 TRBD1 - CASSQNTGVEKLFF TGTGCCAGCAGCCAAAATACAGGGGTTGAAAAACTGTTTTTT
TRBJ1-1 TRBV5-1 - - CASSLVVGGTEAFF TGCGCCAGCAGCTTGGTGGTAGGGGGTACTGAAGCTTTCTTT
TRBJ1-3 TRBV9 TRBD1 - CASSPRDRSSSGNTIYF TGTGCCAGCAGCCCTAGGGACAGATCAAGCTCTGGAAACACCATATATTTT
TRBJ2-7 TRBV7-9 - - CASSLEQQPTF TGTGCCAGCAGCTTAGAACAACAGCCGACCTTC
TRBJ1-2 TRBV19 - - CASKEVNYGYTF TGTGCCAGTAAGGAGGTAAACTATGGCTACACCTTC
TRBJ2-7 TRBV19 TRBD1 once CASSRGQGISYEQYF TGTGCCAGTAGTAGGGGACAGGGGATCTCCTACGAGCAGTACTTC
TRBJ1-4 TRBV19 - - CATRGQVEEKLFF TGTGCCACAAGGGGTCAGGTAGAAGAAAAACTGTTTTTT
TRBJ2-7 TRBV2 TRBD1 - CASSEGWGRGQYEQYF TGTGCCAGCAGTGAAGGGTGGGGCAGGGGGCAGTACGAGCAGTACTTC
TRBJ1-1 TRBV21-1 - few CASSKGPGAFF TGTGCCAGCAGCAAAGGTCCAGGGGCTTTCTTT
TRBJ1-2 TRBV6-5 TRBD1 - CASSLTGGYGYTF TGTGCCAGCAGCCTCACAGGGGGGTATGGCTACACCTTC
TRBJ2-2 TRBV5-4 TRBD2 - CASSKSSGGFRAGELFF TGTGCCAGCAGCAAATCTAGCGGGGGATTTAGGGCCGGGGAGCTGTTTTTT
TRBJ2-1 TRBV5-4 TRBD2 few CASSPTSSGGYNEQFF TGTGCCAGCAGTCCAACCTCTAGCGGGGGATACAATGAGCAGTTCTTC
TRBJ2-7 TRBV10-1 TRBD1 few CASSAGQGAHEQYF TGCGCCAGCAGTGCGGGACAGGGGGCCCACGAGCAGTACTTC
TRBJ2-5 TRBV7-9 TRBD2 few CASSQRTSGKETQYF TGTGCCAGCAGCCAAAGGACTAGCGGGAAAGAGACCCAGTACTTC
TRBJ2-2 TRBV5-1 TRBD1 - CASSLKQGGLSGELFF TGCGCCAGCAGCTTGAAACAGGGGGGCCTCTCCGGGGAGCTGTTTTTT
TRBJ1-1 TRBV18 - - CASSRPLVDTEAFF TGTGCCAGCTCACGCCCGCTGGTAGACACTGAAGCTTTCTTT
TRBJ2-1 TRBV6-5 TRBD2 few CASSFLAGGDEQFF TGTGCCAGCAGTTTCCTAGCGGGGGGGGATGAGCAGTTCTTC
TRBJ1-1 TRBV11-2 - - CASSLVADSLRAEAFF TGTGCCAGCAGCTTAGTTGCGGACAGCCTCAGGGCTGAAGCTTTCTTT